This T cell receptor beta chain was sequenced during a study of T cell responses to AZD1222 COVID-19 vaccine. The study, taken as a whole, reports: Clonal diversity may have been underestimated, and the donors were mostly white British, with more females than males. Unmutated variant regions are reportedly the target of nearly half of TCRs that are spike-specific.

The assay was immunoSEQ multiplex PCR, and TCRdb's table has in-frame clones only and misses some. The sample holds about 110,000 clones; around 81% are singletons and the top ten take approximately 5%. Notes on this clone: The antigen is unknown.

The source material was peripheral blood, sampled on day 0 of AZD1222 vaccination. The sequence was collected from an adult in good health.

CDR3 in amino acids: CASSIPGQGGYGYTF. The CDR3 DNA reads as TGTGCCAGTAGTATTCCGGGACAGGGTGGCTATGGCTACACCTTC. This chain joins TRBV19 and TRBJ1-2, with TRBD1 matching 9 bases. The germline gives CDR1 LNHDA, CDR2 SQIVND (reference sequence). V lost 3 bases, J lost 4 bases, and 6 bases stayed unmatched. CDR3 size: 15 residues.